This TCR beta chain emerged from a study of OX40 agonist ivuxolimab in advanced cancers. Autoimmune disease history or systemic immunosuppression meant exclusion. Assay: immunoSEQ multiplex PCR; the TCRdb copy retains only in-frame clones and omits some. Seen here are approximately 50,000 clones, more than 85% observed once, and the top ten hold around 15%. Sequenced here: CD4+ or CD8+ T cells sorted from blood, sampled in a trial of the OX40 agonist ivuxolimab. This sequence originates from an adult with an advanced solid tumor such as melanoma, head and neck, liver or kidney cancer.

CDR3 loop: CASSPTGPEAFF. CDR3 DNA sequence: TGCGCCAGCAGCCCGACAGGTCCTGAAGCTTTCTTT. The rearrangement uses TRBV5-1 and TRBJ1-1; possible D gene TRBD1, 6 bases. V lost 4 bases and J 6 bases, leaving 10 bases between the germline ends. The CDR3 consists of 12 residues. Germline V lookup: CDR1 SGHRS, CDR2 YFSETQ.